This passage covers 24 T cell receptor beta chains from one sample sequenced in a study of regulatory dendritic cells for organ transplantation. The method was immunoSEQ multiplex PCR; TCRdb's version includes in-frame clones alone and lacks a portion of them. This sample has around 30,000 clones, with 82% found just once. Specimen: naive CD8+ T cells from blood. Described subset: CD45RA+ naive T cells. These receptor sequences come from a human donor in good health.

DNA for the CDR3: TGTGCCAGCAGGCAGGGGGCATACGAGCAGTACTTC. Protein sequence: CASRQGAYEQYF. This chain connects TRBV13 to TRBJ2-7, with TRBD1 matching 8 bases. CDR1 and CDR2 from the germline V gene are PRHDT and FYEKMQ (reference sequence). The CDR3 loop spans 12 amino acids. Trimming removed 6 bases from V and 4 bases from J; junction bases left unmatched: 2.

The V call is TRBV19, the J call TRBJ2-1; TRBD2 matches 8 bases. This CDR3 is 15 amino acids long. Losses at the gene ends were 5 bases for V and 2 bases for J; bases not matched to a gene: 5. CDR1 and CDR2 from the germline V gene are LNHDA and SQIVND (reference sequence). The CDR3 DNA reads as TGTGCCAGTAGTTCCACTAGCGGACCCTACAATGAGCAGTTCTTC. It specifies CASSSTSGPYNEQFF.

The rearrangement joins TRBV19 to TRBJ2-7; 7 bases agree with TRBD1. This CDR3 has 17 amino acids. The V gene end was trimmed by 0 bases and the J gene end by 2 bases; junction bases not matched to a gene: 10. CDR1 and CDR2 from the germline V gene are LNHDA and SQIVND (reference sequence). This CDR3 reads CASSIDSGQDLAYEQYF. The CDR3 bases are TGTGCCAGTAGTATAGATTCCGGACAGGATCTTGCCTACGAGCAGTACTTC.

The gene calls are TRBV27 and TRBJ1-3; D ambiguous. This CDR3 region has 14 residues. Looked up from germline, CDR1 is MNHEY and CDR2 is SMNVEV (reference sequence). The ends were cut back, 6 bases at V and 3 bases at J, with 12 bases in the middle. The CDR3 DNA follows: TGTGCCAGCAGCCCGTTTGGACTTGGAAACACCATATATTTT. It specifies CASSPFGLGNTIYF.

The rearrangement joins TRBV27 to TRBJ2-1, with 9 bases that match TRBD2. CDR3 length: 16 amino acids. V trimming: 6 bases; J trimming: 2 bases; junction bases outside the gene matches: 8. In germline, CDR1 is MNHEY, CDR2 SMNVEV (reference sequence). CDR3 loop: CASRNPTSGPYNEQFF. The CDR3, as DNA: TGTGCCAGCAGGAACCCGACTAGCGGACCCTACAATGAGCAGTTCTTC.

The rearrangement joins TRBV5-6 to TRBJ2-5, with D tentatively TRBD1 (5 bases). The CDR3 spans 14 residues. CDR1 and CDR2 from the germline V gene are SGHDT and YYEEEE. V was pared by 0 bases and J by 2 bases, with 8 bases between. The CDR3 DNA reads TGTGCCAGCAGCTTGGGTGGGGCACAAGAGACCCAGTACTTC. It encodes CASSLGGAQETQYF.

The CDR3 loop is CASSSGQGNNEQFF. DNA for the CDR3: TGTGCCAGCAGCTCGGGACAGGGGAACAATGAGCAGTTCTTC. This chain joins TRBV11-2 and TRBJ2-1, with 10 bases fitting TRBD1. CDR1 is SGHAT, CDR2 FQNNGV, per germline. The CDR3 spans 14 residues. Trimming removed 4 bases from V and 5 bases from J; junction bases left unmatched: 2.

This chain's CDR3 is CASSQRSDGEDGYTF. CDR3 in DNA: TGTGCCAGCAGCCAACGGTCGGATGGGGAGGATGGCTACACCTTC. The chain has TRBV7-8 and TRBJ1-2; D gene unclear. There are 15 residues in the CDR3. V lost 5 bases to trimming and J lost 6 bases, with 19 bases between them. Germline lookup yields CDR1 SGHVS and CDR2 FQNEAQ.

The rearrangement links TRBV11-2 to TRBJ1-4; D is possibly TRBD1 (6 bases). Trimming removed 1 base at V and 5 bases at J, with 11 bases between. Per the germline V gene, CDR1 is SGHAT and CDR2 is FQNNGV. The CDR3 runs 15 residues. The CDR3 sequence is CASSLGGGENEKLFF. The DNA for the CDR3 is TGTGCCAGCAGCTTAGGAGGGGGTGAGAATGAAAAACTGTTTTTT.

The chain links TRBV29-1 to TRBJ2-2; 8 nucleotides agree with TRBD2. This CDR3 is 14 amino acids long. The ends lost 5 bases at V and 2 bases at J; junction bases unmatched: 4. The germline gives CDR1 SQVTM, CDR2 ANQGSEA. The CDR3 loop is CSVNGGANTGELFF. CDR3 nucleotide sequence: TGCAGCGTTAACGGGGGGGCCAACACCGGGGAGCTGTTTTTT.

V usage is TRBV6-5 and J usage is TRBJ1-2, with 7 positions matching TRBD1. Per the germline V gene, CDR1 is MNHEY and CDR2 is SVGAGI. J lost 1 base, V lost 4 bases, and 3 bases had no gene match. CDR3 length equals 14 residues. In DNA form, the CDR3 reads TGTGCCAGCAGTTTGGGACAGAATAACTATGGCTACACCTTC. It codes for CASSLGQNNYGYTF.

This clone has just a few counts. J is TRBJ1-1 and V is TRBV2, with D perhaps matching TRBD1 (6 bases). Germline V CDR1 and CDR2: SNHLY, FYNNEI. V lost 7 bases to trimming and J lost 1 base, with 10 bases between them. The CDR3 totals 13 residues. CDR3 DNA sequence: TGTGCCAGCACAGGGGCTTCGAACACTGAAGCTTTCTTT. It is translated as CASTGASNTEAFF.

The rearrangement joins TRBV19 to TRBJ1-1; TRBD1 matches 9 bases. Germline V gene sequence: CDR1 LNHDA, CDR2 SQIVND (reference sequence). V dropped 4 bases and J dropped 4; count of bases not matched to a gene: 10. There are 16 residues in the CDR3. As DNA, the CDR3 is TGTGCCAGTAGTAACCGGGACAGGGCTTTGGGCACTGAAGCTTTCTTT. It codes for CASSNRDRALGTEAFF.

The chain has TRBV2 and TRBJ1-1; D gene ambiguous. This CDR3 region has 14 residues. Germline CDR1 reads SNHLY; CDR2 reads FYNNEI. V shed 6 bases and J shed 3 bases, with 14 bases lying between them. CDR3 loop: CASRGRTGDTEAFF. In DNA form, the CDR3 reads TGTGCCAGCAGAGGTAGGACGGGAGACACTGAAGCTTTCTTT.

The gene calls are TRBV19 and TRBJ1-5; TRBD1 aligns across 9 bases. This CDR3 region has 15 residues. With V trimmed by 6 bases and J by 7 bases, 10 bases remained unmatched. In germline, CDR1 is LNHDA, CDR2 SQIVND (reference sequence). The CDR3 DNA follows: TGTGCCAGTAGCGTCCCAGGGGGACAGGGACAGCCCCAGCATTTT. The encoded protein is CASSVPGGQGQPQHF.

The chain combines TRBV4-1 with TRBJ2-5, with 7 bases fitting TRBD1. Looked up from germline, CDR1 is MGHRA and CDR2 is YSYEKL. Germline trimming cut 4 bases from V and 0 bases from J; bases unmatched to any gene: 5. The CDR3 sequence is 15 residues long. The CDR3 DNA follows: TGCGCCAGCAGCCGCTTGACAGGGCACCAAGAGACCCAGTACTTC. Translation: CASSRLTGHQETQYF.

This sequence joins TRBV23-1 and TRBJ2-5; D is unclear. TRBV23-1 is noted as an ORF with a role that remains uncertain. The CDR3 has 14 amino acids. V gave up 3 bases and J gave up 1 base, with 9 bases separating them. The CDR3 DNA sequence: TGCGCCAGCAGTCAGCGAGATATCCAAGAGACCCAGTACTTC. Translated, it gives CASSQRDIQETQYF.

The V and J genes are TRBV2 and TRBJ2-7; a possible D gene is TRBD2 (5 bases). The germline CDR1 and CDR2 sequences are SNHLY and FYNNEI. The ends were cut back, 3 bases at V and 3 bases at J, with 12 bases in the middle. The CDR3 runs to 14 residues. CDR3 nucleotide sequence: TGTGCCAGCAGTGACATGGGAGATAACTACGAGCAGTACTTC. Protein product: CASSDMGDNYEQYF.

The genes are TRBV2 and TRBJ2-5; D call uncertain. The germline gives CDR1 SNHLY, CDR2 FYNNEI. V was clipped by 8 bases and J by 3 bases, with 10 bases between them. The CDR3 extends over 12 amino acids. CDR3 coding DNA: TGTGCCAGCTTGACATCAGAAGAGACCCAGTACTTC. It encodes CASLTSEETQYF.

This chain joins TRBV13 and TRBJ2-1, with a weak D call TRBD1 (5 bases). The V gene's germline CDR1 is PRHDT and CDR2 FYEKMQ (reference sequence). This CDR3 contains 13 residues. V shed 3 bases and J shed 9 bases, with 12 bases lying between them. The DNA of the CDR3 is TGTGCCAGCAGCTTGCCAGGGTCGGGTGAGCAGTTCTTC. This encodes CASSLPGSGEQFF.

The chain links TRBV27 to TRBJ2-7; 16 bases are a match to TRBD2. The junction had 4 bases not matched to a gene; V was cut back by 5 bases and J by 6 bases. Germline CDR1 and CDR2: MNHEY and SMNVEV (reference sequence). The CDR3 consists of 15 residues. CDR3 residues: CASSPGTSGGAEQYF. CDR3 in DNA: TGTGCCAGCAGTCCGGGGACTAGCGGGGGGGCCGAGCAGTACTTC.

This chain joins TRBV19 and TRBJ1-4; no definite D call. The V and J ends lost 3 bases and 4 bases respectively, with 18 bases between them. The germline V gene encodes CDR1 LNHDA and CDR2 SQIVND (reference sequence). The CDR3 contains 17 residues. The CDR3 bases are TGTGCCAGTAGTATTGAAATTGAACAGCCCTATAATGAAAAACTGTTTTTT. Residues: CASSIEIEQPYNEKLFF.

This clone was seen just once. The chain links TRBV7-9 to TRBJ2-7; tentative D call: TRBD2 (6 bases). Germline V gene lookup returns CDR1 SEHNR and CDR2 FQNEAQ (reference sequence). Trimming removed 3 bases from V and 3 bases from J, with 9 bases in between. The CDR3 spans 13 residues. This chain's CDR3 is CASSFGGNYEQYF. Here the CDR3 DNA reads TGTGCCAGCAGCTTCGGGGGAAACTACGAGCAGTACTTC. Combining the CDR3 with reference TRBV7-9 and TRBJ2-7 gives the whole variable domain DTGVSQNPRHKITKRGQNVTFRCDPISEHNRLYWYRQTLGQGPEFLTYFQNEAQLEKSRLLSDRFSAERPKGSFSTLEIQRTEQGDSAMYLCASSFGGNYEQYFGPGTRLTVT.

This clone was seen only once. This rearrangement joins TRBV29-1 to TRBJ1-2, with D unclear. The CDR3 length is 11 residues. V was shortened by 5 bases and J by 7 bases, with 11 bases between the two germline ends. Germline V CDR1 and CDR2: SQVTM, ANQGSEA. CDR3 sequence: CSVMRDGGYTF. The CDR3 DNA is TGCAGCGTTATGAGGGATGGTGGCTACACCTTC.